These T cell receptor beta chains were read from a single sample in a study of blood T cells in healthy people across ages. TCRdb redid the calling of the 5' RACE reads with MiXCR, one entry per CDR3 protein. The sample has over 1,300,000 distinct CDR3 sequences; roughly 59% are singletons. Sequencing was done on a sample of blood. Every receptor here comes from a man between 18 and 35 years old in good health. CDR3s include the opening cysteine and the closing phenylalanine or tryptophan. The D gene is left open where the match is weak. A row's size may be missing; if present it is once, few, many or a size class.

J | size | D | V | DNA | CDR3
TRBJ2-1 | - | - | TRBV27 | TGTGCCAGCACCTACAGCAATGAGCAGTTCTTC | CASTYSNEQFF
TRBJ2-6 | - | - | TRBV4-3 | TGCGCCAGCAGCCAAGAGGGATGGGGGGCCAACGTCCTGACTTTC | CASSQEGWGANVLTF
TRBJ2-1 | - | TRBD1 | TRBV27 | TGTGCCACAGCCCTTGGCAGGGGGTCCGGTGAGCAGTTCTTC | CATALGRGSGEQFF
TRBJ2-7 | few | - | TRBV27 | TGTGCCAGCAGTTTGGATCGGCGGGCCTACGAGCAGTACTTC | CASSLDRRAYEQYF
TRBJ2-7 | few | - | TRBV7-2 | TGTGCCAGCAGCTTAGCGGGGCGAGGTCACGAGCAGTACTTC | CASSLAGRGHEQYF
TRBJ2-7 | - | TRBD1 | TRBV4-1 | TGCGCCAGCAGCCAAGATGTCGCGGGACAGGGGTACGAGCAGTACTTC | CASSQDVAGQGYEQYF
TRBJ2-1 | - | TRBD2 | TRBV6-5 | TGTGCCAGCAGCTCCCAAGCGGGAGAGCCCTACAATGAGCAGTTCTTC | CASSSQAGEPYNEQFF
TRBJ2-3 | - | TRBD2 | TRBV20-1 | TGCAGTGCGCGGGAGAGCGTCAGTACCACAGATACGCAGTATTTT | CSARESVSTTDTQYF
TRBJ1-4 | few | - | TRBV28 | TGTGCCAGCGGGGACGCAACTAATGAAAAACTGTTTTTT | CASGDATNEKLFF
TRBJ2-7 | few | - | TRBV5-1 | TGCGCCAGCAGCTTTGTGGACACGAACTACGAGCAGTACTTC | CASSFVDTNYEQYF
TRBJ1-1 | few | - | TRBV13 | TGTGCCAGCAGGTCAGACAGCATGAACACTGAAGCTTTCTTT | CASRSDSMNTEAFF
TRBJ2-7 | - | TRBD2 | TRBV5-6 | TGTGCCAGCAGCTTTAGGCGGGGGGGCTTTTACGAGCAGTACTTC | CASSFRRGGFYEQYF
TRBJ2-3 | - | - | TRBV4-2 | TGTGCCAGCAGCAAAAACGCCGCAAGCACAGATACGCAGTATTTT | CASSKNAASTDTQYF
TRBJ2-5 | few | TRBD1 | TRBV4-2 | TGTGCCAGCAGCCTTAACCGGGACAGCTCCTCGGAGACCCAGTACTTC | CASSLNRDSSSETQYF
TRBJ2-1 | - | - | TRBV12-3/TRBV12-4 | TGTGCCAGCAAAAGGGGGTTAGCTCAGAGCTCCTACAATGAGCAGTTCTTC | CASKRGLAQSSYNEQFF
TRBJ2-7 | - | TRBD2 | TRBV11-2 | TGTGCCAGCAGTAGGGAGGGACCCTACAATGAGCAGTACTTC | CASSREGPYNEQYF
TRBJ2-3 | few | TRBD2 | TRBV24-1 | TGTGCCACCAGTGATGGACTAGCGGGAGAGGGCCCCACAGATACGCAGTATTTT | CATSDGLAGEGPTDTQYF
TRBJ1-5 | - | - | TRBV6-6 | TGTGCCAGCAGTTCCCTCGGTGCAGGCGGAGGCAATCAGCCCCAGCATTTT | CASSSLGAGGGNQPQHF
TRBJ1-4 | once | - | TRBV7-9 | TGTGCCAGCAGCTCACAACCGGGACAATCGGGGTGGTCAAATGAAAAACTGTTTTTT | CASSSQPGQSGWSNEKLFF